Shown below are 22 T cell receptor beta chains from a single sample sequenced in a study of blood T cells in healthy people across ages. A second PCR of about 7 to 11 cycles used a sample-barcoded 5' primer and a J-beta primer mix. TCRdb reanalysed the 5' RACE reads using MiXCR and keeps one entry per CDR3 protein. The profile covers some 730,000 distinct CDR3 sequences, with 22% appearing a single time and around a fifth taken by the ten largest. Material: blood. Receptors originate from a man in his sixties or seventies in good health.

This clonotype appeared a few times. The V gene is TRBV20-1, the J gene TRBJ1-2; D is unresolved. V lost 6 bases, J lost 0 bases, and 17 bases lay in between. Germline CDR1 DFQATT, CDR2 SNEGSKA (reference sequence). CDR3 length: 15 amino acids. The chain's CDR3 is CSASRTGKTNYGYTF. CDR3 nucleotides: TGCAGTGCCTCTCGGACGGGGAAAACTAACTATGGCTACACCTTC.

The V and J genes are TRBV4-3 and TRBJ1-2; D is unresolved. Trimming removed 0 bases from V and 4 bases from J, with 12 bases in between. Germline lookup yields CDR1 LGHNA and CDR2 YSLEER. This CDR3 comprises 15 residues. Here the CDR3 reads CASSQDAKAPYGYTF. The CDR3 DNA reads as TGCGCCAGCAGCCAAGATGCGAAGGCCCCCTATGGCTACACCTTC.

The table lists this clonotype with many counts. J is TRBJ1-1 and V is TRBV5-1; perhaps TRBD1 as D (6 bases). Looked up from germline, CDR1 is SGHRS and CDR2 is YFSETQ. This CDR3 is built from 15 residues. Trimming cost V 4 bases and J 1 base, with 14 bases left between them. CDR3 nucleotide sequence: TGCGCCAGCAGCCCTCGAGAGGGGGGGAACACTGAAGCTTTCTTT. Protein: CASSPREGGNTEAFF. The full variable domain, in which reference TRBV5-1 and TRBJ1-1 provide the parts outside the CDR3, is KAGVTQTPRYLIKTRGQQVTLSCSPISGHRSVSWYQQTPGQGLQFLFEYFSETQRNKGNFPGRFSGRQFSNSRSEMNVSTLELGDSALYLCASSPREGGNTEAFFGQGTRLTVV.

This clonotype was detected many times. The chain recombines TRBV27 with TRBJ1-1, with TRBD1 matching 7 bases. Germline V gene sequence: CDR1 MNHEY, CDR2 SMNVEV (reference sequence). This CDR3 region has 16 residues. Losses at the gene ends were 2 bases for V and 4 bases for J; bases not matched to a gene: 10. The CDR3 DNA follows: TGTGCCAGCAGTTTACTCCCAGGGGGAGGAGGCACTGAAGCTTTCTTT. As protein: CASSLLPGGGGTEAFF.

The V call is TRBV6-6, the J call TRBJ2-1, with 7 bases aligning to TRBD2. This CDR3 is 15 amino acids long. Germline V CDR1 and CDR2: MNHNY, SVGAGI (reference sequence). V lost 2 bases, J lost 4 bases, and 5 bases stayed unmatched. CDR3 in amino acids: CASSYGGGKYNEQFF. The CDR3 region has the DNA TGTGCCAGCAGTTACGGGGGGGGAAAATACAATGAGCAGTTCTTC.

The CDR3 DNA reads TGCGCCAGCAGCCTGGACGTTCGCTCCTACGAGCAGTACTTC. Translation: CASSLDVRSYEQYF. V usage is TRBV5-1 and J usage is TRBJ2-7; D gene unclear. The germline gives CDR1 SGHRS, CDR2 YFSETQ. The CDR3 is 14 amino acids. Deletions cut 4 bases from V and 0 bases from J, with 11 bases between.

This clonotype was counted between two and nine times. J is TRBJ2-1 and V is TRBV6-5; 10 bases fit TRBD2. With the DNA end fitting TRBJ2-7 better, the J assignment may be wrong. The CDR3 is made up of 15 amino acids. Germline CDR1 and CDR2: MNHEY and SVGAGI. CDR3 region: CASRDTSGVFYEQYF. The CDR3 DNA sequence: TGTGCCAGCAGAGATACTAGCGGGGTATTCTACGAGCAGTACTTC.

In the case of this clonotype: This sequence may be a read error, since a much larger clone differs from it by one base. This chain joins TRBV5-1 and TRBJ2-1; 10 bases map to TRBD2. CDR1 SGHRS and CDR2 YFSETQ come from the germline V gene. The CDR3 spans 15 residues. The CDR3 DNA reads TGCGCCGGCAGCTTGGCGGCTAGCGGGAGCTTTGAGCAGTTCTTC. Its protein is CAGSLAASGSFEQFF. Based on the CDR3 plus reference TRBV5-1 and TRBJ2-1, the full variable domain is KAGVTQTPRYLIKTRGQQVTLSCSPISGHRSVSWYQQTPGQGLQFLFEYFSETQRNKGNFPGRFSGRQFSNSRSEMNVSTLELGDSALYLCAGSLAASGSFEQFFGPGTRLTVL.

The genes are TRBV20-1 and TRBJ2-7; D may be TRBD1 (6 bases). V was pared by 0 bases and J by 3 bases, with 18 bases between. The CDR3 contains 16 residues. In germline, CDR1 is DFQATT, CDR2 SNEGSKA (reference sequence). The CDR3, as DNA: TGCAGTGCTAGAGATCTCTCCGGACAGTCCTACTACGAGCAGTACTTC. It encodes CSARDLSGQSYYEQYF.

The chain couples TRBV12-3 or TRBV12-4 to TRBJ1-4; D perhaps matches TRBD1 (5 bases). This CDR3 is built from 14 residues. The V and J ends lost 6 bases and 4 bases respectively, with 12 bases between them. This CDR3 is CASRSETVNEKLFF. CDR3 DNA sequence: TGTGCCAGCAGGTCCGAGACAGTTAATGAAAAACTGTTTTTT.

This clonotype was picked up a small number of times. The chain employs TRBV6-2 or TRBV6-3 and TRBJ2-5; 9 nucleotides align to TRBD2. The germline CDR1 and CDR2 sequences are MNHEY and SVGEGT. V lost 6 bases, J lost 3 bases, and 2 bases stayed unmatched. This CDR3 comprises 13 residues. The CDR3 coding sequence is TGTGCCAGCAGAAGACTAGCGGAAGAGACCCAGTACTTC. Protein product: CASRRLAEETQYF.

This clonotype was picked up a small number of times. The rearrangement links TRBV20-1 to TRBJ2-1, with no clear D. V was shortened by 6 bases and J by 3 bases, with 12 bases between the two germline ends. The V gene's germline CDR1 is DFQATT and CDR2 SNEGSKA (reference sequence). This CDR3 is built from 13 residues. The CDR3 is CSAYGTFYNEQFF. The CDR3 DNA reads TGCAGTGCCTACGGTACCTTCTACAATGAGCAGTTCTTC.

This clonotype was detected ten times or more. The rearrangement uses TRBV5-1 and TRBJ2-3, with a tentative D call TRBD2 (6 bases). The V and J ends lost 2 bases and 0 bases respectively, with 10 bases between them. Germline V lookup: CDR1 SGHRS, CDR2 YFSETQ. This CDR3 has 15 amino acids. CDR3 amino acids: CASSFSGPSTDTQYF. CDR3 DNA: TGCGCCAGCAGCTTCAGCGGGCCGAGCACAGATACGCAGTATTTT.

This clonotype was observed a few times. It is unclear where the CDR3 begins or ends on the DNA, so no DNA is shown, and the CDR3 is as TCRdb lists it. The chain links TRBV25-1 to TRBJ1-4; the DNA was not compared with TRBD1, the D call given in the table. Germline CDR1 is MGHDK and CDR2 is SYGVNS. The CDR3 length is 14 residues, termini included. The CDR3 region is CASTSGQPSEKLFF.

This clonotype was detected once. V usage is TRBV20-1 and J usage is TRBJ2-5; the D is unclear. The end of the DNA fits TRBJ2-7 better, so the J call may be wrong. CDR1 is DFQATT and CDR2 is SNEGSKA in the germline V gene (reference sequence). CDR3 length: 13 residues. Written as DNA, the CDR3 is TGCAGTGCTAGGAACCCAAGGACGGACGAGCAGTACGTC. It codes for CSARNPRTDEQYV.

This chain links TRBV7-2 with TRBJ1-4; 9 positions match TRBD1. With 4 bases clipped from V and 4 bases from J, the junction kept 7 bases outside the gene matches. The CDR3 is made up of 16 amino acids. Germline V gene lookup returns CDR1 SGHTA and CDR2 FQGNSA. CDR3 protein: CASSSGRQGGNEKLFF. The CDR3 nucleotides are TGTGCCAGCAGCTCGGGGCGACAGGGGGGTAATGAAAAACTGTTTTTT.

This clonotype appeared a few times. The CDR3 loop is CSADTGYGGNTIYF. The CDR3 region has the DNA TGCAGTGCTGATACAGGGTACGGTGGAAACACCATATATTTT. V usage is TRBV20-1 and J usage is TRBJ1-3; D may be TRBD1 (6 bases). The germline V gene encodes CDR1 DFQATT and CDR2 SNEGSKA (reference sequence). This CDR3 has 14 amino acids. V shed 5 bases and J shed 3 bases, with 14 bases lying between them.

In this sample, this clonotype turned up a few times. The chain is built from TRBV18 and TRBJ1-4, with 7 bases fitting TRBD1. Trimming took 0 bases from V and 5 from J; bases not matched to a gene: 0. The CDR3 has 14 amino acids. Germline loops: CDR1 KGHSH, CDR2 LQKENI. The CDR3 loop reads CASSPPTGNEKLFF. CDR3 DNA sequence: TGTGCCAGCTCACCACCGACAGGGAATGAAAAACTGTTTTTT.

Ten or more counts support this clonotype. The V and J genes are TRBV3-1 and TRBJ1-1; no firm D call. Germline V gene data show CDR1 as LGHDT and CDR2 as YNNKEL (reference sequence). Deletions cut 1 base from V and 3 bases from J, with 6 bases between. The CDR3 is made up of 13 amino acids. CDR3 coding DNA: TGTGCCAGCAGCCAAGTTAGGGACACTGAAGCTTTCTTT. This sequence encodes CASSQVRDTEAFF. Together with reference TRBV3-1 and TRBJ1-1, the CDR3 gives the full variable domain: DTAVSQTPKYLVTQMGNDKSIKCEQNLGHDTMYWYKQDSKKFLKIMFSYNNKELIINETVPNRFSPKSPDKAHLNLHINSLELGDSAVYFCASSQVRDTEAFFGQGTRLTVV.

The chain is built from TRBV14 and TRBJ2-2; D gene unclear. Trimming pared 0 bases from V and 0 bases from J, leaving 5 bases between. CDR1 and CDR2 (germline): SGHDN, FVKESK. The CDR3 is 15 residues long. DNA for the CDR3: TGTGCCAGCAGCCAAGACAGCACGAACACCGGGGAGCTGTTTTTT. Protein sequence: CASSQDSTNTGELFF.

The chain joins TRBV5-4 to TRBJ2-4, with a weak D call TRBD2 (6 bases). This CDR3 comprises 14 residues. Germline-derived CDR1 and CDR2 are SGHNT and YYREEE (reference sequence). V shed 1 base and J shed 8 bases, with 13 bases lying between them. The DNA for the CDR3 is TGTGCCAGCAGCTTGAATATCGGGAGCGACATTCAGTACTTC. Translation: CASSLNIGSDIQYF.

V usage is TRBV6-5 and J usage is TRBJ1-2; the D is unclear. The CDR3 runs to 13 residues. The V gene lost 7 bases and the J gene lost 4 bases, with 13 bases spanning the gap. Germline V gene sequence: CDR1 MNHEY, CDR2 SVGAGI. Here the CDR3 DNA reads TGTGCCAGCACGGCTGGTCGCTCCTATGGCTACACCTTC. It encodes CASTAGRSYGYTF.